The subject of this entry is one T cell receptor (beta chain). Antigen specificity is unknown. CDR1 is SGDLS and CDR2 is YYNGEE in the germline V gene. J lost 4 bases, V lost 3 bases, and 9 bases had no gene match. This CDR3 spans 16 amino acids. This record comes from a study of T cells after yellow fever vaccination. Overall study: Some fractions had low cell numbers, and these were prepared with SMART-Seq v4 Ultra Low Input. General study points: Abundant clonotypes (contaminants from the bulk population) could be present in FACS-sorted repertoires. Post-booster repertoires again held most primary-vaccination clones (about 95% CD4, 75% to 90% CD8).

A 5'RACE template-switching step, the method used to make TCR cDNA, added a universal primer site and UMIs. TCRdb ran MiXCR on the 5' RACE reads and lists one entry per CDR3 protein. The sample includes 450,000 to 650,000 distinct CDR3 sequences, approximately 15% of them seen just once. Sequences were derived from PBMCs, sampled on the day of the yellow fever booster vaccination. The receptor was isolated from a man aged 25 to 40 who received the YFV17D yellow fever vaccine. This chain connects TRBV9 to TRBJ2-5, with 10 bases fitting TRBD2. The DNA of the CDR3 is TGTGCCAGCAGCGACAAGTTAGCGGGAGGAACAGAGACCCAGTACTTC. Translation gives CASSDKLAGGTETQYF.